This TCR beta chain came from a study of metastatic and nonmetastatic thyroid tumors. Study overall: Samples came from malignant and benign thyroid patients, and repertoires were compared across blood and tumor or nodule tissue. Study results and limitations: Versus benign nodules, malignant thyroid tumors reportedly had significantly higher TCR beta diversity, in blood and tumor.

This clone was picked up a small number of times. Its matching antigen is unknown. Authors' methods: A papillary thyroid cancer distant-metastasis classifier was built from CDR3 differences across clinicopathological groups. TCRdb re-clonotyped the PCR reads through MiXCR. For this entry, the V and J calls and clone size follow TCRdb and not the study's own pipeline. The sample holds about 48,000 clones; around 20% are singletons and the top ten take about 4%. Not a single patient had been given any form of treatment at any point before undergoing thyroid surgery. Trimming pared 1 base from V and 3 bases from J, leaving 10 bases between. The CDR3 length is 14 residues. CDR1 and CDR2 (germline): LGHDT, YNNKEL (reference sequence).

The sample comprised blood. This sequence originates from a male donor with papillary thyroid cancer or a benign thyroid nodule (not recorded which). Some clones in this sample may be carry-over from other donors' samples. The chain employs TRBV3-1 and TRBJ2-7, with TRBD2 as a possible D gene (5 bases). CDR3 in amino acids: CASSQGSSVYEQYF. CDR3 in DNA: TGTGCCAGCAGCCAAGGGAGTAGCGTCTACGAGCAGTACTTC.